Below, 10 T cell receptor beta chains from the same sample are listed, as sequenced in a study of T cells in Graves' hyperthyroidism and ophthalmopathy. The TCR beta CDR3 regions underwent amplification using RNA transcripts as the source. With the HTBI primer set, the TCR CDR3 went through a first round of RT-PCR. TCRdb re-called the multiplex PCR reads through MiXCR, storing one row per CDR3 protein. Here the sample spans about 360,000 distinct CDR3 sequences, about 13% being singletons. Sequenced sample: blood. All receptors come from a woman between 18 and 29 years old with Graves' hyperthyroidism.

This rearrangement joins TRBV7-6 to TRBJ2-2; the D gene is possibly TRBD1 (6 bases). The CDR3 extends over 16 amino acids. The ends were cut back, 0 bases at V and 6 bases at J, with 14 bases in the middle. Germline V gene lookup returns CDR1 SGHVS and CDR2 FNYEAQ. Written as DNA, the CDR3 is TGTGCCAGCAGCTTAGCAACAGGGCTTCGCCCCGGGGAGCTGTTTTTT. Translating gives CASSLATGLRPGELFF.

This clonotype turned up a few times. The chain links TRBV6-4 to TRBJ2-3; D possibly corresponds to TRBD1 (5 bases). The CDR3 contains 13 residues. Trimming left V 2 bases short and J 3 bases short, with 6 bases between. Germline-derived CDR1 and CDR2 are MRHNA and SNTAGT. CDR3 in amino acids: CASSDGATDTQYF. CDR3 nucleotides: TGTGCCAGCAGTGACGGGGCTACAGATACGCAGTATTTT.

This clonotype was seen a single time. The chain couples TRBV19 to TRBJ2-7; 7 nucleotides match TRBD1. CDR1 and CDR2 from the germline V gene are LNHDA and SQIVND (reference sequence). The CDR3 runs to 15 residues. V gave up 4 bases and J gave up 1 base; unmatched junction bases: 7. The CDR3 coding sequence is TGTGCCAGTAGTACATACAGGGGTTCATCCTACGAGCAGTACTTC. Protein sequence: CASSTYRGSSYEQYF.

Ten or more counts support this clonotype. The genes are TRBV3-1 and TRBJ2-3, with D hard to call. The CDR3 is made up of 15 amino acids. V was pared by 0 bases and J by 3 bases, with 10 bases between. The germline V gene encodes CDR1 LGHDT and CDR2 YNNKEL (reference sequence). The CDR3 DNA is TGTGCCAGCAGCCAAGACAGAATCATTACAGATACGCAGTATTTT. Amino acids: CASSQDRIITDTQYF.

This clonotype has at least ten counts. J is TRBJ1-1 and V is TRBV6-2 or TRBV6-3; D is undetermined. Germline V lookup: CDR1 MNHEY, CDR2 SVGEGT. The V end was cut by 4 bases, the J end by 4 bases, with 7 bases between. This CDR3 has 12 amino acids. CDR3 loop: CASSSPLTEAFF. CDR3 sequence (DNA): TGTGCCAGCAGTTCACCCCTCACTGAAGCTTTCTTT.

This clonotype was picked up a small number of times. The V and J genes are TRBV6-5 and TRBJ2-5; possibly TRBD1 for D (6 bases). The CDR3 runs to 16 residues. Trimming took off 2 bases at V and 4 bases at J, with 17 bases between the two ends. Germline CDR1 reads MNHEY; CDR2 reads SVGAGI. The CDR3 region has the DNA TGTGCCAGCAGTTACCTTCTGGGGACATCACGAGAGACCCAGTACTTC. Residues: CASSYLLGTSRETQYF.

This clonotype was seen repeatedly, ten times or more. The gene calls are TRBV2 and TRBJ2-5, with no clear D. The V end lost 2 bases, the J end lost 2 bases, and 0 bases lay between the germline ends. The CDR3 spans 11 residues. Germline CDR1 and CDR2: SNHLY and FYNNEI. For the CDR3, the DNA is TGTGCCAGCAGTGAACAAGAGACCCAGTACTTC. Its translation: CASSEQETQYF.

In its sample, this clonotype was seen many times. This sequence joins TRBV4-1 and TRBJ1-1; D gene ambiguous. Trimming removed 0 bases from V and 14 bases from J, with 10 bases in between. The CDR3 spans 11 residues. Germline loops: CDR1 MGHRA, CDR2 YSYEKL. CDR3 region: CASSQDRTRFF. The DNA for the CDR3 is TGCGCCAGCAGCCAAGATAGGACTCGCTTCTTT.

The rearrangement joins TRBV11-3 to TRBJ2-1; D is possibly TRBD1 (7 bases). Trimming cost V 4 bases and J 7 bases, with 20 bases left between them. CDR3 size: 16 residues. The germline V gene encodes CDR1 SGHNT and CDR2 YENEEA. CDR3 residues: CASSSSRGARGNEQFF. CDR3 coding DNA: TGTGCCAGCAGCTCCAGCAGGGGGGCGAGGGGGAATGAGCAGTTCTTC.

This clonotype showed up many times. The gene calls are TRBV28 and TRBJ2-7; 15 bases agree with TRBD2. CDR1 is MDHEN, CDR2 SYDVKM, per germline. The CDR3 is 15 amino acids. Trimming took 10 bases from V and 6 from J; bases not matched to a gene: 10. The DNA for the CDR3 is TGTGCCACCTCGGGGGGACTAGCGGGGGGTCGCGAGCAGTACTTC. This encodes CATSGGLAGGREQYF.